Each of the 32 T cell receptor beta chains below was sequenced from the same sample in a study of control samples from healthy donors and cancer patients. Clones were sequenced by immunoSEQ multiplex PCR, and TCRdb holds only the in-frame ones, with some missing. The sample has about 160,000 clones; approximately 93% are singletons. Sample: blood. These receptors all come from a woman aged 35 to 49 in good health.

This chain joins TRBV5-6 and TRBJ1-2; perhaps TRBD1 as D (5 bases). CDR3 length equals 13 residues. Trimming cost V 3 bases and J 6 bases, with 12 bases left between them. The germline V gene has CDR1 SGHDT and CDR2 YYEEEE. The DNA of the CDR3 is TGTGCCAGCAGCTCGGGGGGGACGCATGGCTACACCTTC. The encoded protein is CASSSGGTHGYTF.

The gene calls are TRBV29-1 and TRBJ2-1; 10 bases line up with TRBD1. The CDR3 extends over 13 amino acids. Germline-derived CDR1 and CDR2 are SQVTM and ANQGSEA. The trim removed 7 bases at V and 3 bases at J, leaving 3 bases unmatched. The CDR3 DNA sequence: TGCAGCGCAGGGACAGGGGACTACAATGAGCAGTTCTTC. Translation: CSAGTGDYNEQFF.

This clone was counted a single time. The chain employs TRBV4-3 and TRBJ1-1; no clear D gene. The CDR3 totals 15 residues. The germline V and J ends were trimmed by 0 bases and 2 bases, with 10 bases remaining between them. Per the germline V gene, CDR1 is LGHNA and CDR2 is YSLEER. The CDR3 is CASSQDFLQNTEAFF. CDR3 sequence (DNA): TGCGCCAGCAGCCAAGATTTTTTGCAAAACACTGAAGCTTTCTTT.

V usage is TRBV12-3 or TRBV12-4 and J usage is TRBJ1-1; D is perhaps TRBD1 (5 bases). V dropped 6 bases and J dropped 10 bases, with 12 bases sitting between them. The CDR3 consists of 11 residues. CDR3 DNA: TGTGCCAGCAGCGATCGGGGGAGAGCTTTCTTT. It specifies CASSDRGRAFF.

V gene TRBV5-6 combines with J gene TRBJ1-6; tentatively, D is TRBD1 (5 bases). V lost 0 bases and J 5 bases, leaving 12 bases between the germline ends. This CDR3 comprises 16 residues. Germline CDR1 and CDR2: SGHDT and YYEEEE. The CDR3 nucleotides are TGTGCCAGCAGCTTGGACGTGGCAGGGAATAATTCACCCCTCCACTTT. Translated: CASSLDVAGNNSPLHF.

The rearrangement uses TRBV3-1 (or the pseudogene TRBV3-2) and TRBJ2-5, with a tentative D call TRBD1 (5 bases). This CDR3 comprises 15 residues. V shed 6 bases and J shed 7 bases, with 21 bases lying between them. CDR1 and CDR2 from the germline V gene are LGHDT and YNNKEL (reference sequence). In DNA form, the CDR3 reads TGTGCCAGCAGGGTCGACAGCCGCCTGTCAGCGACCCAGTACTTC. Translation: CASRVDSRLSATQYF.

DNA for the CDR3: TGTGCCAGCTCACCATTTCGAACGGTCCTTGGAAACACCATATATTTT. This encodes CASSPFRTVLGNTIYF. The gene calls are TRBV18 and TRBJ1-3; D call uncertain. The CDR3 covers 16 residues. CDR1 is KGHSH, CDR2 LQKENI, per germline. V dropped 2 bases and J dropped 3 bases, with 14 bases sitting between them.

CDR3 nucleotides: TGTGCCAGCAGCTCCTCCGCCTACGAGCAGTACTTC. Translating gives CASSSSAYEQYF. The genes are TRBV7-2 and TRBJ2-7, with D unresolved. This CDR3 has 12 amino acids. Trimming cost V 4 bases and J 2 bases, with 6 bases left between them. Looked up from germline, CDR1 is SGHTA and CDR2 is FQGNSA.

The chain uses TRBV5-1 and TRBJ2-3, with 11 nucleotides matching TRBD2. CDR3 length: 16 residues. The V gene's germline CDR1 is SGHRS and CDR2 YFSETQ. The trim removed 0 bases at V and 4 bases at J, leaving 4 bases unmatched. The CDR3, as DNA: TGCGCCAGCAGCTTGGTAGCGGGGGGGCAGGCAGATACGCAGTATTTT. Translating it yields CASSLVAGGQADTQYF.

This rearrangement joins TRBV5-4 to TRBJ2-2; D is uncertain. Trimming took off 0 bases at V and 5 bases at J, with 11 bases between the two ends. The CDR3 consists of 15 residues. Germline values: CDR1 SGHNT, CDR2 YYREEE (reference sequence). The CDR3 spells CASSLGGSFTGELFF. The CDR3 DNA reads TGTGCCAGCAGCTTGGGCGGCTCGTTTACCGGGGAGCTGTTTTTT.

The rearrangement joins TRBV30 to TRBJ1-3, with D tentatively TRBD1 (6 bases). V was trimmed by 3 bases and J by 0 bases, leaving 15 bases between them. Germline V gene lookup returns CDR1 GTSNPN and CDR2 SVGIG (reference sequence). This CDR3 spans 16 amino acids. The CDR3 here is CAWSVGHQSSGNTIYF. CDR3 sequence (DNA): TGTGCCTGGAGCGTGGGACACCAAAGCTCTGGAAACACCATATATTTT.

This clone has only a few counts. The sample holds other DNA sequences that translate to the same CDR3. The rearrangement links TRBV6-5 to TRBJ1-6; D might be TRBD1 (6 bases). The CDR3 loop spans 13 amino acids. Trimming took off 6 bases at V and 10 bases at J, with 13 bases between the two ends. From germline, CDR1 is MNHEY and CDR2 SVGAGI. The CDR3 DNA reads TGTGCCAGCAGCTACAGGGTAGGGTCACCCCTCCACTTT. It encodes CASSYRVGSPLHF.

The CDR3 loop is CASSTSGTAYNEQFF. In DNA form, the CDR3 reads TGTGCCAGCAGCACCTCCGGGACAGCCTACAATGAGCAGTTCTTC. The chain combines TRBV9 with TRBJ2-1, with 7 positions matching TRBD1. V lost 4 bases, J lost 2 bases, and 6 bases stayed unmatched. Germline V gene lookup returns CDR1 SGDLS and CDR2 YYNGEE. CDR3 length: 15 residues.

This clone was picked up a small number of times. V and J are TRBV7-8 and TRBJ1-5; TRBD1 is a possible D gene (6 bases). From germline, CDR1 is SGHVS and CDR2 FQNEAQ. The CDR3 spans 14 residues. V was trimmed by 5 bases and J by 4 bases, leaving 12 bases between them. In nucleotides, the CDR3 is TGTGCCAGCAGCCAGGACAGTATGAATCAGCCCCAGCATTTT. Protein sequence: CASSQDSMNQPQHF.

This chain uses TRBV6-2 or TRBV6-3 with TRBJ1-2; 10 bases are a match to TRBD1. The CDR3 covers 14 residues. With V trimmed by 7 bases and J by 8 bases, 10 bases remained unmatched. From germline, CDR1 is MNHEY and CDR2 SVGEGT. CDR3 region: CASNPGQGSRGYTF. CDR3 nucleotides: TGTGCCAGCAACCCGGGACAGGGGTCACGCGGCTACACCTTC.

This chain connects TRBV27 to TRBJ1-1; D is unresolved. The V gene lost 5 bases and the J gene lost 1 base, with 11 bases spanning the gap. This CDR3 spans 14 amino acids. The germline V gene encodes CDR1 MNHEY and CDR2 SMNVEV (reference sequence). CDR3 amino acids: CASSTQYENTEAFF. CDR3 DNA: TGTGCCAGCAGTACCCAGTATGAGAACACTGAAGCTTTCTTT.

This clone has more than one count but fewer than ten. The chain couples TRBV19 to TRBJ1-5; a possible D gene is TRBD1 (5 bases). V shed 9 bases and J shed 0 bases, with 12 bases lying between them. This CDR3 spans 14 amino acids. CDR1 is LNHDA, CDR2 SQIVND, per germline (reference sequence). In DNA, the CDR3 is TGTGCCAGCCCGGCCGGGGCTAGCAATCAGCCCCAGCATTTT. Amino acids: CASPAGASNQPQHF.

The sample holds one count of this clone. The gene calls are TRBV7-9 and TRBJ2-5, with D possibly matching TRBD2 (5 bases). Germline CDR1 SEHNR, CDR2 FQNEAQ (reference sequence). The length of the CDR3 is 15 residues. Trimming left V 1 base short and J 0 bases short, with 9 bases between. CDR3 amino acids: CASSLVAGNQETQYF. The CDR3 region has the DNA TGTGCCAGCAGCTTAGTGGCGGGTAACCAAGAGACCCAGTACTTC. Looking up the rest from reference TRBV7-9 and TRBJ2-5 gives the full variable domain: DTGVSQNPRHKITKRGQNVTFRCDPISEHNRLYWYRQTLGQGPEFLTYFQNEAQLEKSRLLSDRFSAERPKGSFSTLEIQRTEQGDSAMYLCASSLVAGNQETQYFGPGTRLLVL.

As to this clone: Within the sample, other DNA sequences also encode this same CDR3. This chain uses TRBV5-1 with TRBJ2-5; the D is unclear. V lost 0 bases and J lost 3, with 0 bases in between. Germline CDR1 and CDR2: SGHRS and YFSETQ. The CDR3 covers 11 residues. CDR3 DNA: TGCGCCAGCAGCTTGGAAGAGACCCAGTACTTC. Its translation: CASSLEETQYF.

This chain uses TRBV11-2 with TRBJ1-1; tentative D call: TRBD1 (5 bases). The CDR3 is 14 residues long. Trimming shortened V by 1 base and J by 5 bases, and 11 bases separated the two germline ends. The V gene's germline CDR1 is SGHAT and CDR2 FQNNGV. CDR3 region: CASSLGEGRTEAFF. The DNA of the CDR3 is TGTGCCAGCAGCTTAGGAGAGGGACGGACTGAAGCTTTCTTT. Full variable domain (missing parts from reference TRBV11-2 and TRBJ1-1): EAGVAQSPRYKIIEKRQSVAFWCNPISGHATLYWYQQILGQGPKLLIQFQNNGVVDDSQLPKDRFSAERLKGVDSTLKIQPAKLEDSAVYLCASSLGEGRTEAFFGQGTRLTVV.

The rearrangement uses TRBV11-2 and TRBJ1-2, with unresolved D. The CDR3 loop spans 17 amino acids. Germline V gene lookup returns CDR1 SGHAT and CDR2 FQNNGV. V lost 5 bases and J 4 bases, leaving 23 bases between the germline ends. This CDR3 reads CASSPRRGPGFLYGYTF. The CDR3, as DNA: TGTGCCAGCAGCCCCCGCAGAGGGCCTGGATTCCTCTATGGCTACACCTTC.

The chain couples TRBV6-6 to TRBJ2-5, with D unclear. Germline CDR1 MNHNY, CDR2 SVGAGI (reference sequence). This CDR3 has 14 residues. The ends were cut back, 4 bases at V and 6 bases at J, with 15 bases in the middle. The CDR3 reads CASSLPLGMKTQYF. The CDR3 nucleotides are TGTGCCAGCAGTTTGCCCTTGGGAATGAAGACCCAGTACTTC.

The chain combines TRBV5-1 with TRBJ2-7; TRBD2 matches at 12 bases. Per germline, CDR1 SGHRS and CDR2 YFSETQ. V dropped 0 bases and J dropped 5; count of bases not matched to a gene: 9. The CDR3 covers 17 residues. In nucleotides, the CDR3 is TGCGCCAGCAGCTTGGCCTTGACTAGCGGGAGATTCAACGAGCAGTACTTC. Protein sequence: CASSLALTSGRFNEQYF.

The CDR3 coding sequence is TGTGCCAGCAGTTACTCGTATCGTCCCTCGCAGCCCCAGCATTTT. Encoded protein: CASSYSYRPSQPQHF. The chain combines TRBV6-5 with TRBJ1-5; D is uncertain. Germline lookup yields CDR1 MNHEY and CDR2 SVGAGI. Trimming left V 0 bases short and J 7 bases short, with 13 bases between. The CDR3 has 15 residues.

The V gene is TRBV6-5, the J gene TRBJ1-1; 7 nucleotides match TRBD1. V shed 6 bases and J 0 bases; nucleotides not matched to a gene: 7. Germline V gene sequence: CDR1 MNHEY, CDR2 SVGAGI. The CDR3 extends over 15 amino acids. The CDR3 bases are TGTGCCAGCAGCGAGCCCGGGACAGTGAACACTGAAGCTTTCTTT. As protein: CASSEPGTVNTEAFF.

This chain connects TRBV5-1 to TRBJ1-6, with D possibly matching TRBD1 (5 bases). The CDR3 contains 15 residues. Trimming took off 1 base at V and 7 bases at J, with 12 bases between the two ends. The germline V gene has CDR1 SGHRS and CDR2 YFSETQ. In nucleotides, the CDR3 is TGCGCCAGCAGCTTGTCCGGGGCGGGGAATTCACCCCTCCACTTT. Its protein is CASSLSGAGNSPLHF.

The chain is built from TRBV6-4 and TRBJ2-5, with D unclear. Trimming cost V 4 bases and J 2 bases, with 8 bases left between them. This CDR3 is 13 amino acids long. Germline values: CDR1 MRHNA, CDR2 SNTAGT. The DNA for the CDR3 is TGTGCCAGCAGTGCAACTGTTCAAGAGACCCAGTACTTC. This encodes CASSATVQETQYF.

This sequence joins TRBV7-9 and TRBJ1-4; 9 positions match TRBD1. V lost 6 bases and J lost 8; bases outside the gene matches: 10. CDR1 and CDR2 (germline): SEHNR, FQNEAQ (reference sequence). CDR3 length: 15 residues. CDR3 loop: CASSPPGQGSEKLFF. The DNA for the CDR3 is TGTGCCAGCAGTCCGCCGGGACAGGGATCGGAAAAACTGTTTTTT.

The J gene is TRBJ2-5, the V gene TRBV9; weak D call: TRBD2 (6 bases). With 0 bases removed from V and 5 bases from J, the gap between germline ends came to 14 bases. Looked up from germline, CDR1 is SGDLS and CDR2 is YYNGEE. This CDR3 region has 15 residues. The CDR3 here is CASSVAAGKGETQYF. In nucleotides, the CDR3 is TGTGCCAGCAGCGTAGCGGCGGGAAAGGGGGAGACCCAGTACTTC.

The table lists this clone with a count of one. The chain employs TRBV30 and TRBJ2-7; D ambiguous. Germline V gives CDR1 GTSNPN, CDR2 SVGIG (reference sequence). This CDR3 is built from 12 residues. V lost 0 bases to trimming and J lost 4 bases, with 7 bases between them. CDR3 in amino acids: CAWSVELYEQYF. The CDR3 DNA reads as TGTGCCTGGAGTGTAGAGCTTTACGAGCAGTACTTC.

This clone was counted a single time. The rearrangement links TRBV4-1 to TRBJ2-3; D is possibly TRBD1 or TRBD2 (5 bases each). The length of the CDR3 is 15 residues. V was shortened by 3 bases and J by 4 bases, with 14 bases between the two germline ends. The germline gives CDR1 MGHRA, CDR2 YSYEKL. The CDR3 coding sequence is TGCGCCAGCAGCCAGAGGGGAGTCGGGGCAGATACGCAGTATTTT. Protein: CASSQRGVGADTQYF.

The rearrangement joins TRBV27 to TRBJ1-6; D ambiguous. Germline CDR1 reads MNHEY; CDR2 reads SMNVEV (reference sequence). This CDR3 has 14 amino acids. V was trimmed by 7 bases and J by 7 bases, leaving 14 bases between them. The CDR3 nucleotides are TGTGCCAGCACCCTTTCCTCGAGGAATTCACCCCTCCACTTT. Translated, it gives CASTLSSRNSPLHF.